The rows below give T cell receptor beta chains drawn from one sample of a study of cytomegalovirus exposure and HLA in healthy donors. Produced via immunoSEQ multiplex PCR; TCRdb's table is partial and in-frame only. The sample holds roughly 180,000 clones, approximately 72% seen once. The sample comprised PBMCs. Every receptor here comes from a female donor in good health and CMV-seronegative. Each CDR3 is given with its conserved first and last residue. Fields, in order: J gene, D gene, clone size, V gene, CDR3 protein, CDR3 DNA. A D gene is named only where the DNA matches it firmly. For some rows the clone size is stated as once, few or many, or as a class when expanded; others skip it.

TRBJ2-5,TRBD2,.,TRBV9,CASSPAGGQETQYF,TGTGCCAGCAGCCCAGCGGGGGGACAAGAGACCCAGTACTTC
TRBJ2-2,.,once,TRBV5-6,CASSWAGTGELFF,TGTGCCAGCAGCTGGGCGGGCACCGGGGAGCTGTTTTTT
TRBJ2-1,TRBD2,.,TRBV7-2,CASSIGLAGRHRDEQFF,TGTGCCAGCAGCATAGGACTAGCGGGACGACACAGGGATGAGCAGTTCTTC
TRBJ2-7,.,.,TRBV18,CASSPGTRSYEQYF,TGTGCCAGCTCACCGGGGACTCGCTCCTACGAGCAGTACTTC
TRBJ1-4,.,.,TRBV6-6,CASSQDSNEKLFF,TGTGCCAGCAGTCAAGACTCTAATGAAAAACTGTTTTTT
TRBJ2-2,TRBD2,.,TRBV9,CASSIKAGGPTGELFF,TGTGCCAGCAGCATTAAAGCGGGGGGGCCAACCGGGGAGCTGTTTTTT
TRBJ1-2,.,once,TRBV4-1,CASSQDPRTGKNGYTF,TGCGCCAGCAGCCAAGATCCCCGGACGGGAAAAAATGGCTACACCTTC
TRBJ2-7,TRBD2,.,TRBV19,CASSPQRGPSYEQYF,TGTGCCAGTAGCCCCCAGCGGGGCCCCTCCTACGAGCAGTACTTC
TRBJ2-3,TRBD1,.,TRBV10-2,CASSGGQADTQYF,TGCGCCAGCAGTGGGGGACAGGCAGATACGCAGTATTTT
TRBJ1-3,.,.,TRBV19,CASTRRPGADGNTIYF,TGTGCCAGTACCCGAAGACCTGGGGCTGATGGAAACACCATATATTTT
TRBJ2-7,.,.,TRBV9,CASSVAEGGGSYEQYF,TGTGCCAGCAGCGTTGCGGAGGGAGGGGGCTCCTACGAGCAGTACTTC
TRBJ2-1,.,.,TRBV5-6,CASSFGWQVINNEQFF,TGTGCCAGCAGCTTCGGTTGGCAGGTGATAAACAATGAGCAGTTCTTC
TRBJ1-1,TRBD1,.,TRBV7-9,CASSSKGQGRTEAFF,TGTGCCAGCAGCTCCAAGGGACAGGGGAGAACTGAAGCTTTCTTT
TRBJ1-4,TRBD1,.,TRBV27,CASSVQGINEKLFF,TGTGCCAGCAGCGTACAGGGGATTAATGAAAAACTGTTTTTT
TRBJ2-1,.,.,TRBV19,CASSIVLYNEQFF,TGTGCCAGTAGTATAGTACTCTACAATGAGCAGTTCTTC